Described below is a single T cell receptor beta chain sequence and its context. Its recognized antigen is unknown. There are no base qualities to consult, and no much larger clone falls within one base. This entry comes from a study of blood T cell repertoires in COVID-19 (TCRdb year 2020). With respect to the entire study: Samples covering the acute and convalescent phases of COVID-19 were provided by collaborators in the United States, Italy and Spain. The prospective study material was composed of cDNA or gDNA derived from T cells, B-cell-depleted T cells, or PBMCs. The dataset comprised deeply sampled blood TCRbeta repertoires from subjects exposed to, actively infected with, or recovered from COVID-19. A freely available public database, intended as a resource for researchers studying the immune response to SARS-CoV-2, is where the repertoires were released. The samples were drawn from two sources: the first 160 participants of the ongoing ImmuneRACE study, and 1,254 subjects contributed by 6 global collaborators. Nearly every sample came with metadata listing a de-identified subject ID, COVID-19 status, age in years and sex. Where available, HLA class I and class II types were taken from metadata supplied by the sample provider and were not determined by assay-based typing.

TCRbeta CDR3 regions were amplified from genomic DNA using the immunoSEQ Assay, a bias-controlled multiplex PCR. The original methods were these. Within the assay, amplification of reference gene primers was used to estimate how many nucleated cells each sample contained. Sequence reads were collapsed and filtered to measure the absolute abundance of every unique TCRbeta CDR3 rearrangement. For each sample, productive Simpson clonality was calculated as the square root of Simpson's diversity index over productive rearrangements. TCRdb took this table from immuneACCESS and kept in-frame rearrangements with V and J called. Such tables lack part of the clones; where checked against another copy, unresolved V genes explain under half of the gap, and the rest is unexplained. V and J calls and clone size are those listed in that table; D and trimming were worked out from the DNA. In all, the sample holds around 240,000 clones, and approximately 82% of those were seen once. The top ten constitute more than 1.2% of the sample.

Samples from volunteer blood donors who had recovered from COVID-19 were contributed by a second Seattle source. The collaborating institutions used their own protocols to collect whole blood in K2EDTA tubes. For TCRbeta analysis, collaborators shipped samples as frozen whole blood, isolated PBMCs, or DNA extracted from either of those sample types. Paper-wide results and their limitations: The amount of clinical and demographic metadata varied by source and participant and was provided uncurated.

Sequencing used peripheral blood. This TCR was sampled from a woman in her 40s who had recovered from COVID-19.

The DNA sequence is as follows: TGTGCCAGCAGTCTTTACAGGGGGCAAGCCACAGATACGCAGTATTTT. This encodes CASSLYRGQATDTQYF. The rearrangement joined TRBV27 to TRBJ2-3; 9 nucleotides in the junction match TRBD1. CDR1 and CDR2 (MNHEY, SMNVEV) derive from the germline V gene (reference sequence). From cysteine to phenylalanine, the CDR3 is 16 amino acids long. Left in the record is the CDR3 DNA by itself, 48 bases read in frame from the first base. V trim: 5 bases; J trim: 2 bases; unmatched bases: 8.